This T cell receptor (beta chain) was sequenced for a study of monozygotic twins with inflammatory bowel disease. Study-level findings and limits: By inverse Simpson index, TCRbeta diversity was lower in IBD patients than in healthy co-twins.

Collection of an approximately 2.5 ml blood sample took place per donor. As for this clonotype: Its antigen remains unidentified.

cDNA synthesis was performed in eight separate reactions for each sample. TCRdb reprocessed the 5' RACE reads and keeps a single row for each CDR3 protein, giving no DNA. Its table records about 160,000 distinct CDR3 sequences. What was sequenced was blood. The receptor was isolated from a human donor with ulcerative colitis or Crohn's disease, or a healthy co-twin of an affected twin (not recorded which).

The CDR3: CASSFSTGDQPQHF. The V and J genes are TRBV12-3 or TRBV12-4 and TRBJ1-5; checking the TCRdb D call of TRBD1 is not possible without DNA. The CDR3 loop spans 14 amino acids.